Each of the 9 T cell receptor beta chains below was sequenced from the same sample in a study of patients and donors after allogeneic stem cell transplantation. TCRdb passed the RT-PCR reads through MiXCR, listing each CDR3 protein once. The sample contains a few hundred thousand distinct CDR3 sequences, roughly two fifths of which appear only once. Sequenced: blood, either unsorted or a sorted T cell fraction (not recorded which). The receptors shown here come from a human donor who was either an allogeneic HSCT recipient or a stem cell or donor lymphocyte infusion donor (not recorded which). It is not recorded whose cells these are; they may come from a transplant donor.

V usage is TRBV7-8 and J usage is TRBJ1-6; 7 bases match TRBD1. V lost 4 bases, J lost 7 bases, and 7 bases stayed unmatched. This CDR3 is 15 amino acids long. Germline values: CDR1 SGHVS, CDR2 FQNEAQ. This CDR3 is CASSSLGQRNSPLHF. CDR3 coding DNA: TGTGCCAGCAGCTCCCTGGGACAGCGCAATTCACCCCTCCACTTT.

This clonotype was seen more than once but under ten times. The chain is built from TRBV12-3 or TRBV12-4 and TRBJ1-6; 9 bases fit TRBD1. The CDR3 consists of 14 residues. V lost 8 bases and J lost 8; bases outside the gene matches: 7. The CDR3 loop is CASQRTGAHSPLHF. DNA of the CDR3: TGTGCCAGCCAAAGGACAGGGGCACATTCACCCCTCCACTTT.

This chain joins TRBV29-1 and TRBJ2-2; tentative D call: TRBD2 (6 bases). The CDR3 runs 14 residues. V lost 7 bases to trimming and J lost 5 bases, with 17 bases between them. Germline CDR1 and CDR2: SQVTM and ANQGSEA. The CDR3 region is CSAGAGGQTGELFF. DNA for the CDR3: TGCAGCGCCGGCGCCGGAGGGCAGACCGGGGAGCTGTTTTTT.

This clonotype was counted between two and nine times. This sequence joins TRBV24-1 and TRBJ1-5, with 7 bases fitting TRBD1. Losses at the gene ends were 3 bases for V and 7 bases for J; bases not matched to a gene: 2. The V gene's germline CDR1 is KGHDR and CDR2 SFDVKD. The length of the CDR3 is 13 residues. CDR3 protein: CATSDPGGQPQHF. CDR3 DNA: TGTGCCACCAGTGATCCAGGGGGGCAGCCCCAGCATTTT.

The chain has TRBV30 and TRBJ1-5, with a weak D call TRBD1 (5 bases). V was pared by 5 bases and J by 7 bases, with 9 bases between. The germline CDR1 and CDR2 sequences are GTSNPN and SVGIG (reference sequence). The CDR3 consists of 11 residues. The DNA for the CDR3 is TGTGCCTGGGGGGACGGGCAGCCCCAGCATTTT. Its translation is CAWGDGQPQHF.

The chain employs TRBV20-1 and TRBJ1-2; 8 bases align to TRBD1. The CDR3 spans 17 residues. V was pared by 0 bases and J by 1 base, with 10 bases of the junction left unmatched. Per germline, CDR1 DFQATT and CDR2 SNEGSKA (reference sequence). The CDR3 nucleotides are TGCAGTGCTAGAGATCTAGAGAGGACAGGGTATAACTATGGCTACACCTTC. It is translated as CSARDLERTGYNYGYTF.

CDR3 in amino acids: CASSLFRPHSLGGYGYTF. In nucleotides, the CDR3 is TGTGCCAGCAGTTTATTTCGCCCTCATTCACTGGGCGGCTATGGCTACACCTTC. The chain joins TRBV27 to TRBJ1-2; no reliable D call. The CDR3 sequence is 18 residues long. The germline V and J ends were trimmed by 1 base and 4 bases, with 22 bases remaining between them. Germline V lookup: CDR1 MNHEY, CDR2 SMNVEV (reference sequence).

Only a few counts were recorded for this clonotype. The chain links TRBV27 to TRBJ1-6; 7 nucleotides line up with TRBD1. The CDR3 totals 15 residues. Losses at the gene ends were 6 bases for V and 9 bases for J; bases not matched to a gene: 11. Germline CDR1 is MNHEY and CDR2 is SMNVEV (reference sequence). The CDR3: CASRISTGVGSPLHF. The CDR3 DNA follows: TGTGCCAGCAGAATCTCAACAGGGGTAGGTTCACCCCTCCACTTT.

CDR3 amino acids: CSAGDRGYGYTF. CDR3 coding DNA: TGCAGTGCCGGGGACAGGGGCTATGGCTACACCTTC. The chain carries TRBV20-1 and TRBJ1-2; 10 bases align to TRBD1. This CDR3 has 12 amino acids. CDR1 and CDR2 (germline): DFQATT, SNEGSKA (reference sequence). V dropped 6 bases and J dropped 4; count of bases not matched to a gene: 2.